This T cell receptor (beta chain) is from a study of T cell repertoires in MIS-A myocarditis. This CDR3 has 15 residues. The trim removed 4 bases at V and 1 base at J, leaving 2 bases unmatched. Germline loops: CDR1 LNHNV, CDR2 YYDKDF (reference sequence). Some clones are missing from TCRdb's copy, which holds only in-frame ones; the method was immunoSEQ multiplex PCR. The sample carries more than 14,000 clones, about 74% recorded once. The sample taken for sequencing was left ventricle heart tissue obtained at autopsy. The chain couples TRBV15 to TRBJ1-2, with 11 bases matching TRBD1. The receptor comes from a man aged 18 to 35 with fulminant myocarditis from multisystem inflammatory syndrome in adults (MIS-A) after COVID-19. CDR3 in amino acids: CATSKGTGGNYGYTF. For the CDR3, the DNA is TGTGCCACCAGCAAGGGGACAGGGGGTAACTATGGCTACACCTTC.